Listed here are 14 T cell receptor beta chains from one sample, sequenced in a study of T cells in severe cutaneous drug reactions (dated by TCRdb to between 2018 and 2021). The donors whose samples were sequenced had carbamazepine-induced Stevens-Johnson syndrome or toxic epidermal necrolysis (CBZ-SJS/TEN). The reads were generated on an Illumina MiSeq. Library preparation used the iRepertoire multiplex PCR system with TCR subtype-specific primers for both bulk and single-cell sequencing. TCRdb reprocessed the sequencing reads and holds a single record per CDR3 protein sequence, with no DNA. The sample has thousands of distinct CDR3 sequences on record. The ten largest clones represent 20% to 30% of the sample. Sequenced sample: cells from a skin blister. The cell subset or site label of this sample denotes: unsorted cells from skin lesion blisters. Source of these receptors: a human donor with a severe cutaneous adverse drug reaction.

Measured by frequency, this clonotype is large. V gene TRBV27 combines with J gene TRBJ2-5. CDR1 is MNHEY and CDR2 is SMNVEV in the germline V gene (reference sequence). The CDR3 is made up of 15 amino acids. This CDR3 reads CASSPLTPYQETQYF.

The V call is TRBV20-1, the J call TRBJ2-7. The CDR3 has 13 amino acids. Germline V gene data show CDR1 as DFQATT and CDR2 as SNEGSKA (reference sequence). The CDR3 protein is CSAYAGASYEQYF.

V and J are TRBV20-1 and TRBJ1-1. The CDR3 length is 13 residues. In germline, CDR1 is DFQATT, CDR2 SNEGSKA (reference sequence). The CDR3 region is CSASMGVVAEAFF.

The rearrangement joins TRBV4-1 to TRBJ2-1. Per the germline V gene, CDR1 is MGHRA and CDR2 is YSYEKL. This CDR3 is built from 15 residues. The CDR3 loop is CASSQIGEVDNEQFF.

The rearrangement links TRBV29-1 to TRBJ2-1. The CDR3 loop spans 13 amino acids. Germline V gene sequence: CDR1 SQVTM, CDR2 ANQGSEA. This CDR3 is CSVYEGAHNEQFF.

This chain links TRBV28 with TRBJ1-5. The CDR3 has 15 residues. The germline V gene has CDR1 MDHEN and CDR2 SYDVKM. CDR3 amino acids: CASSLIPRTNQPQHF.

The chain links TRBV7-9 to TRBJ2-7. The germline CDR1 and CDR2 sequences are SEHNR and FQNEAQ (reference sequence). The CDR3 contains 13 residues. CDR3 sequence: CASNDGYSYEQYF.

The rearrangement joins TRBV7-9 to TRBJ1-3. The CDR3 runs 15 residues. Looked up from germline, CDR1 is SEHNR and CDR2 is FQNEAQ (reference sequence). This CDR3 reads CASSSSSSSGNTIYF.

The chain carries TRBV13 and TRBJ2-1; the TCRdb D gene call, TRBD2, has no DNA to confirm it. The germline gives CDR1 PRHDT, CDR2 FYEKMQ (reference sequence). The CDR3 spans 16 residues. The CDR3 spells CASSLGLLAGYNEQFF. The variable domain in full, completed from reference TRBV13 and TRBJ2-1, reads AAGVIQSPRHLIKEKRETATLKCYPIPRHDTVYWYQQGPGQDPQFLISFYEKMQSDKGSIPDRFSAQQFSDYHSELNMSSLELGDSALYFCASSLGLLAGYNEQFFGPGTRLTVL.

Measured by frequency, this clonotype is medium-sized. This sequence joins TRBV7-6 and TRBJ1-1; TCRdb picks TRBD1, but there is no DNA to check that call. Germline CDR1 and CDR2: SGHVS and FNYEAQ. The CDR3 length is 15 residues. This CDR3 reads CASRPPNAMNTEAFF. Combining the CDR3 with reference TRBV7-6 and TRBJ1-1 gives the whole variable domain GAGVSQSPRYKVTKRGQDVALRCDPISGHVSLYWYRQALGQGPEFLTYFNYEAQQDKSGLPNDRFSAERPEGSISTLTIQRTEQRDSAMYRCASRPPNAMNTEAFFGQGTRLTVV.

The CDR3 here is CSANGRVGYTF. The rearrangement links TRBV29-1 to TRBJ1-2. This CDR3 is 11 amino acids long. Germline V gives CDR1 SQVTM, CDR2 ANQGSEA.

Judged by frequency, this clonotype is medium-sized (0.01 to 0.1%). The V and J genes are TRBV9 and TRBJ1-3. Germline CDR1 SGDLS, CDR2 YYNGEE. CDR3 length equals 15 residues. CDR3: CASSVSGDPGNTIYF.

The V call is TRBV15, the J call TRBJ2-5; TCRdb outputs TRBD1, but without DNA this stays unchecked. Germline V gene sequence: CDR1 LNHNV, CDR2 YYDKDF (reference sequence). This CDR3 region has 17 residues. CDR3 in amino acids: CATSRDAYRDYQETQYF.

The rearrangement joins TRBV30 to TRBJ2-1. The CDR3 length is 13 residues. From germline, CDR1 is GTSNPN and CDR2 SVGIG (reference sequence). The CDR3 spells CAWSRWEYNEQFF.